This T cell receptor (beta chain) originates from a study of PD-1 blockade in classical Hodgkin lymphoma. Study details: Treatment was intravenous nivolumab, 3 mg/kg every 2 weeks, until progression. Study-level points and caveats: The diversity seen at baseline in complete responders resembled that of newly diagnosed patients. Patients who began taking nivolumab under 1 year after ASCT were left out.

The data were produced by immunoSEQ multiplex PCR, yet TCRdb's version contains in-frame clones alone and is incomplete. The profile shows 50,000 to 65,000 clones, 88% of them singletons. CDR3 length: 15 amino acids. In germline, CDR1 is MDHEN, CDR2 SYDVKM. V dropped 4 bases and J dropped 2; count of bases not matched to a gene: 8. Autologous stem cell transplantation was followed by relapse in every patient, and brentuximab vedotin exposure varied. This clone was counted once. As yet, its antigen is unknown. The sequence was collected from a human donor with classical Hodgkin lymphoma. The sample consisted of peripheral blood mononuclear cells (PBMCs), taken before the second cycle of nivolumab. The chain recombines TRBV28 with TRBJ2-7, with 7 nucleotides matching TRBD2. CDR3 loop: CASSSTGTKAYEQYF. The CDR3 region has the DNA TGTGCCAGCAGTTCCACCGGGACTAAGGCCTACGAGCAGTACTTC.